The 27 T cell receptor beta chains below all came from one sample that was sequenced in a study of sequential checkpoint blockade in melanoma (dated by TCRdb to the late 2010s). Sample treatment or condition, as interpreted from the label and publication: randomized to nivolumab then ipilimumab (arm A) or the reverse (arm B). Libraries were built with the immunoSEQ multiplex PCR assay. TCRdb stores this immuneACCESS table with in-frame sequences only. Part of the clones is absent; in the studies checked, under half of the shortfall reflects unresolved V genes, and no reason is known for the rest. The sample records 10,000 or so clones, more than 70% of which are singletons. Of the sample, more than 11% falls within the top ten clones. Sequenced material: CD8+ T cells sorted from blood (inferred from file names), taken from a patient given nivolumab and ipilimumab in sequence. The source is a human donor with melanoma.

V and J are TRBV4-1 and TRBJ2-5; the D gene is possibly TRBD2 (6 bases). This CDR3 has 14 residues. Germline CDR1 is MGHRA and CDR2 is YSYEKL. Trimming stripped 4 bases from V and 5 bases from J, with 14 bases between. The CDR3 loop reads CASSPSGGRETQYF. CDR3 in DNA: TGCGCCAGCAGCCCGTCCGGGGGTCGGGAGACCCAGTACTTC.

In its sample, this clone was seen a few times. The V and J genes are TRBV10-2 and TRBJ1-2; 9 positions agree with TRBD1. Germline V gives CDR1 WSHSY, CDR2 SAAADI. This CDR3 is built from 15 residues. J was trimmed by 4 bases and V by 4 bases; bases with no gene match: 7. CDR3 in amino acids: CASSARQGVGYGYTF. The CDR3, as DNA: TGCGCCAGCAGTGCCAGACAGGGGGTTGGCTATGGCTACACCTTC.

V gene TRBV13 combines with J gene TRBJ2-3; 11 nucleotides line up with TRBD1. The germline V gene has CDR1 PRHDT and CDR2 FYEKMQ (reference sequence). The CDR3 has 16 residues. V was clipped by 7 bases and J by 3 bases; unmatched bases: 9. CDR3 in amino acids: CASNSPGTGGTDTQYF. The CDR3, as DNA: TGTGCCAGCAACTCGCCCGGGACAGGGGGTACAGATACGCAGTATTTT. Drawing the rest from reference TRBV13 and TRBJ2-3, the complete variable domain is AAGVIQSPRHLIKEKRETATLKCYPIPRHDTVYWYQQGPGQDPQFLISFYEKMQSDKGSIPDRFSAQQFSDYHSELNMSSLELGDSALYFCASNSPGTGGTDTQYFGPGTRLTVL.

The chain joins TRBV6-1 to TRBJ2-5, with D possibly matching TRBD2 (6 bases). Deletions cut 6 bases from V and 0 bases from J, with 11 bases between. Germline values: CDR1 MNHNS, CDR2 SASEGT. The CDR3 is 14 amino acids. The CDR3 DNA reads as TGTGCCAGCAGACGAAGCGGGTACCAAGAGACCCAGTACTTC. This codes for CASRRSGYQETQYF.

This clone is a singleton in its sample. J is TRBJ1-1 and V is TRBV6-5; 10 bases align to TRBD1. Per germline, CDR1 MNHEY and CDR2 SVGAGI. V lost 5 bases and J lost 5; bases outside the gene matches: 8. This CDR3 has 15 residues. The CDR3 nucleotides read TGTGCCAGCAGTCCCTCCGGGACAGGGGCGACTGAAGCTTTCTTT. Translated, it gives CASSPSGTGATEAFF.

The chain carries TRBV5-1 and TRBJ1-2; 7 bases are a match to TRBD1. This CDR3 comprises 15 residues. Looked up from germline, CDR1 is SGHRS and CDR2 is YFSETQ. V trimming: 2 bases; J trimming: 8 bases; junction bases outside the gene matches: 12. The DNA for the CDR3 is TGCGCCAGCAGCTTTAATTCCGGGACAGAGCCCGGCTACACCTTC. It yields the protein CASSFNSGTEPGYTF.

The V call is TRBV15, the J call TRBJ2-2; 8 positions agree with TRBD1. Trimming at V came to 8 bases and at J to 4 bases, leaving 9 bases not matched to a gene. Germline V lookup: CDR1 LNHNV, CDR2 YYDKDF (reference sequence). The length of the CDR3 is 15 residues. As DNA, the CDR3 is TGTGCCACCCCGCGCCAGGGGGCTGTCACCGGGGAGCTGTTTTTT. Translating it yields CATPRQGAVTGELFF.

V gene TRBV6-6 combines with J gene TRBJ2-1, with TRBD2 matching over 7 bases. The CDR3 spans 14 residues. Trimming at V came to 4 bases and at J to 3 bases, leaving 3 bases not matched to a gene. The germline V gene encodes CDR1 MNHNY and CDR2 SVGAGI (reference sequence). CDR3 coding DNA: TGTGCCAGCAGTTTGAGCGGGAACTACAATGAGCAGTTCTTC. This sequence encodes CASSLSGNYNEQFF.

This chain connects TRBV15 to TRBJ1-6; the D is unclear. Germline assignment: CDR1 LNHNV and CDR2 YYDKDF (reference sequence). The CDR3 is 16 residues long. Trimming removed 0 bases from V and 5 bases from J, with 11 bases in between. The CDR3 region is CATSRDRSPDNSPLHF. The CDR3 DNA reads as TGTGCCACCAGCAGAGATCGTAGCCCGGATAATTCACCCCTCCACTTT.

V gene TRBV2 combines with J gene TRBJ2-5; TRBD2 matches at 7 bases. Germline lookup yields CDR1 SNHLY and CDR2 FYNNEI. The CDR3 length is 16 residues. Losses at the gene ends were 1 base for V and 0 bases for J; bases not matched to a gene: 5. In DNA, the CDR3 is TGTGCCAGCAGTGAAGGGCCGGGGGGACACCAAGAGACCCAGTACTTC. It yields the protein CASSEGPGGHQETQYF.

The chain has TRBV18 and TRBJ2-2; D remains unclear. Between the trimmed V and J ends, which lost 4 bases and 8 bases, there was a span of 11 bases. Germline values: CDR1 KGHSH, CDR2 LQKENI. CDR3 length: 13 residues. CDR3 in amino acids: CASSLGSRGELFF. CDR3 DNA sequence: TGTGCCAGCTCACTGGGCTCGAGAGGGGAGCTGTTTTTT.

This chain uses TRBV2 with TRBJ1-1; D not resolved. This CDR3 has 16 residues. Germline lookup yields CDR1 SNHLY and CDR2 FYNNEI. V lost 2 bases and J lost 3, with 16 bases in between. The DNA for the CDR3 is TGTGCCAGCAGTGAATCCGGGTCCCACTGGGACACTGAAGCTTTCTTT. Its protein is CASSESGSHWDTEAFF.

The genes are TRBV6-5 and TRBJ2-7; 8 positions agree with TRBD1. The germline V gene encodes CDR1 MNHEY and CDR2 SVGAGI. The CDR3 runs 15 residues. The ends lost 1 base at V and 6 bases at J; junction bases unmatched: 8. DNA of the CDR3: TGTGCCAGCAGTTACTACTCCGGACAGGGAGTCGAGCAGTACTTC. It is translated as CASSYYSGQGVEQYF.

This clone was counted between two and nine times. The chain links TRBV27 to TRBJ2-7, with D perhaps TRBD2 (5 bases). This CDR3 has 15 residues. The ends were cut back, 0 bases at V and 2 bases at J, with 11 bases in the middle. CDR1 is MNHEY and CDR2 is SMNVEV in the germline V gene (reference sequence). This CDR3 is CASSLSSGITYEQYF. The CDR3 DNA reads as TGTGCCAGCAGTTTATCAAGCGGCATCACCTACGAGCAGTACTTC.

In its sample, this clone was seen a few times. The chain has TRBV6-1 and TRBJ2-2; D might be TRBD1 (6 bases). V was clipped by 1 base and J by 1 base, with 10 bases between them. Germline V gene lookup returns CDR1 MNHNS and CDR2 SASEGT. CDR3 length equals 16 residues. CDR3 sequence: CASSEGPGQNTGELFF. Here the CDR3 DNA reads TGTGCCAGCAGTGAAGGACCGGGACAGAACACCGGGGAGCTGTTTTTT.

This chain links TRBV2 with TRBJ1-1; D perhaps matches TRBD1 (5 bases). The V gene's germline CDR1 is SNHLY and CDR2 FYNNEI. There are 14 residues in the CDR3. V lost 3 bases, J lost 3 bases, and 11 bases lay in between. CDR3 amino acids: CASSEARAYTEAFF. The CDR3 DNA is TGTGCCAGCAGTGAGGCCAGGGCCTACACTGAAGCTTTCTTT.

V usage is TRBV7-7 and J usage is TRBJ2-5; 7 nucleotides agree with TRBD2. Germline values: CDR1 SSHAT, CDR2 FNYEAQ (reference sequence). The CDR3 has 15 residues. V lost 5 bases, J lost 4 bases, and 10 bases stayed unmatched. CDR3: CASSRGVGMGETQYF. DNA for the CDR3: TGTGCCAGCAGCCGGGGGGTTGGGATGGGAGAGACCCAGTACTTC.

V is TRBV2 and J is TRBJ1-5, with D possibly TRBD1 on 6 matching bases. From germline, CDR1 is SNHLY and CDR2 FYNNEI. The V gene lost 11 bases and the J gene lost 5 bases, with 19 bases spanning the gap. The CDR3 contains 14 residues. The CDR3 bases are TGTGCCCTTTGGGGGGGCGAAATGGATCAGCCCCAGCATTTT. Protein: CALWGGEMDQPQHF. The entire variable domain, with the rest obtained from reference TRBV2 and TRBJ1-5, is as follows: EPEVTQTPSHQVTQMGQEVILRCVPISNHLYFYWYRQILGQKVEFLVSFYNNEISEKSEIFDDQFSVERPDGSNFTLKIRSTKLEDSAMYFCALWGGEMDQPQHFGDGTRLSIL.

In regard to this clone: One junction end does not reproduce the germline sequence, and a read error may be involved. The chain is built from TRBV6-4 and TRBJ2-1, with D possibly being TRBD1 (7 bases). This CDR3 is 15 amino acids long. The germline V gene encodes CDR1 MRHNA and CDR2 SNTAGT. The CDR3 sequence is CASSNSQGGHNEQFF. The CDR3 nucleotides are TGTGCCAGCAGTAACTCCCAGGGGGGACACAATGAGCAGTTCTTC.

The chain links TRBV5-1 to TRBJ1-1; 7 bases map to TRBD1. With V trimmed by 6 bases and J by 1 base, 6 bases remained unmatched. CDR3 length equals 14 residues. CDR1 is SGHRS and CDR2 is YFSETQ in the germline V gene. The CDR3 sequence: CASISGGGNTEAFF. The CDR3 nucleotides read TGCGCCAGCATCTCAGGGGGTGGGAACACTGAAGCTTTCTTT.

The chain combines TRBV6-5 with TRBJ1-1; 11 positions agree with TRBD1. V trimming: 5 bases; J trimming: 4 bases; junction bases outside the gene matches: 3. Germline V lookup: CDR1 MNHEY, CDR2 SVGAGI. This CDR3 is built from 14 residues. CDR3: CASSLGTGGTEAFF. The CDR3 nucleotides read TGTGCCAGCAGTCTGGGGACAGGGGGCACTGAAGCTTTCTTT.

A note on this clone: Other DNA sequences within the sample encode an identical CDR3. This chain connects TRBV6-4 to TRBJ2-1, with TRBD2 matching 7 bases. In germline, CDR1 is MRHNA, CDR2 SNTAGT. The ends lost 0 bases at V and 1 base at J; junction bases unmatched: 0. This CDR3 comprises 15 residues. This CDR3 is CASSDSSGSYNEQFF. CDR3 coding DNA: TGTGCCAGCAGTGACTCTAGCGGGTCCTACAATGAGCAGTTCTTC.

This chain links TRBV6-6 with TRBJ2-1; perhaps TRBD2 as D (6 bases). In germline, CDR1 is MNHNY, CDR2 SVGAGI (reference sequence). The CDR3 has 11 amino acids. The V gene lost 6 bases and the J gene lost 10 bases, with 10 bases spanning the gap. CDR3 protein: CASRGGEEQFF. In DNA form, the CDR3 reads TGTGCCAGCAGGGGGGGAGAGGAGCAGTTCTTC.

The chain combines TRBV27 with TRBJ1-5, with a possible D match to TRBD1 (6 bases). Trimming removed 5 bases at V and 4 bases at J, with 12 bases between. Germline V gene data show CDR1 as MNHEY and CDR2 as SMNVEV (reference sequence). The CDR3 covers 14 residues. CDR3 sequence reads: CASSLGGPNQPQHF. The CDR3 region has the DNA TGTGCCAGCAGTCTGGGGGGGCCAAATCAGCCCCAGCATTTT.

This chain connects TRBV7-9 to TRBJ2-2; 12 nucleotides agree with TRBD2. The germline V gene has CDR1 SEHNR and CDR2 FQNEAQ (reference sequence). V dropped 4 bases and J dropped 1; count of bases not matched to a gene: 4. The CDR3 covers 17 residues. The CDR3 is CASSSTSGGLNTGELFF. DNA for the CDR3: TGTGCCAGCAGCTCGACTAGCGGGGGCCTGAACACCGGGGAGCTGTTTTTT.

This chain connects TRBV29-1 to TRBJ2-1; 7 positions match TRBD1. The germline V gene encodes CDR1 SQVTM and CDR2 ANQGSEA. The CDR3 is 16 residues long. V lost 3 bases, J lost 0 bases, and 8 bases stayed unmatched. CDR3 nucleotide sequence: TGCAGCGTTGAGGATCGGGCAGGGGGCTCCTACAATGAGCAGTTCTTC. This translates into CSVEDRAGGSYNEQFF.

CDR3 amino acids: CASTLQGGEAFF. The CDR3 nucleotides read TGTGCCAGCACCCTGCAGGGGGGTGAAGCTTTCTTT. The chain combines TRBV7-9 with TRBJ1-1, with 7 bases that match TRBD1. The CDR3 is 12 amino acids. V trimming: 7 bases; J trimming: 7 bases; junction bases outside the gene matches: 6. Germline V gives CDR1 SEHNR, CDR2 FQNEAQ (reference sequence).